This T cell receptor (beta chain) was sequenced in a study of a mutant IDH1 vaccine in newly diagnosed glioma. At the level of the study: Standard pretreatment was either radiotherapy, temozolomide, or, for most, radiochemotherapy with temozolomide.

Of note for this clone: Its antigen is undetermined.

Study outcomes and limitations: It was approximately 93% of patients that developed vaccine-induced immune responses.

The germline V and J ends were trimmed by 5 bases and 0 bases, with 5 bases remaining between them. Looked up from germline, CDR1 is SGHTA and CDR2 is FQGNSA. The CDR3 is made up of 12 amino acids. Sample time point: week 47, end of study. Vaccine doses each comprised 300 ug of mutant IDH1 20-mer peptide, with topical imiquimod. Profiling relied on immunoSEQ multiplex PCR, and the TCRdb table lists in-frame clones only, not all of them. The sample carries some 57,000 clones, 76% recorded once. The rearrangement joins TRBV7-2 to TRBJ2-7; D call uncertain. This TCR was recovered from a middle-aged woman with glioma. Some clones in this sample may be carry-over from other donors' samples. Sequencing used PBMCs, obtained from a glioma patient whose treatment included an IDH1 peptide vaccine. DNA of the CDR3: TGTGCCAGCAGCCACCGCTCCTACGAGCAGTACTTC. Translated, it gives CASSHRSYEQYF.